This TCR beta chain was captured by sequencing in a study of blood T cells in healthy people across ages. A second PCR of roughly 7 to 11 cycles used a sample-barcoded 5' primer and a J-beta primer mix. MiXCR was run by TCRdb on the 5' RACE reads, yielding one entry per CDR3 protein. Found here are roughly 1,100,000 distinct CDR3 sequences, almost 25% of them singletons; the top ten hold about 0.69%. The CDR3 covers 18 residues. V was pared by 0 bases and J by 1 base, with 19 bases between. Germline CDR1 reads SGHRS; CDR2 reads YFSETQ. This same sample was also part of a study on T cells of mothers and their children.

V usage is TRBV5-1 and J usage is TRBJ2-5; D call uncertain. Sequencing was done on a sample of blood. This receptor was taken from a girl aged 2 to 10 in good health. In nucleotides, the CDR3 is TGCGCCAGCAGCTTGGCCCAAAGACCGGCCCTCCTCCAAGAGACCCAGTACTTC. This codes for CASSLAQRPALLQETQYF.